The 5 T cell receptor beta chains listed next were all sequenced from one sample in a study of blood T cells in healthy people across ages. Sample-barcoded 5' priming and a J-beta primer mix drove a second PCR of roughly 7 to 11 cycles. TCRdb re-called the 5' RACE reads through MiXCR, storing one row per CDR3 protein. The sample records 1,500,000 or so distinct CDR3 sequences, about 42% being singletons. What was sequenced was blood. The receptors were gathered from a woman aged 18 to 35 in good health.

The chain has TRBV7-2 and TRBJ1-1; D is unresolved. The germline CDR1 and CDR2 sequences are SGHTA and FQGNSA. V dropped 4 bases and J dropped 0 bases, with 9 bases sitting between them. This CDR3 spans 14 amino acids. In DNA, the CDR3 is TGTGCCAGCAGCTCCTATCGGGTGAACACTGAAGCTTTCTTT. Translation gives CASSSYRVNTEAFF.

This clonotype has only a few counts. The CDR3 DNA reads as TGTGCCAGCAGCCGAACAGTCACTACTGAAGCTTTCTTT. As protein: CASSRTVTTEAFF. The genes are TRBV3-1 and TRBJ1-1; no clear D gene. Trimming pared 4 bases from V and 5 bases from J, leaving 11 bases between. The CDR3 is made up of 13 amino acids. Germline lookup yields CDR1 LGHDT and CDR2 YNNKEL (reference sequence).

J is TRBJ2-2 and V is TRBV3-1; D remains unclear. This CDR3 is 15 amino acids long. The V and J ends lost 6 bases and 4 bases respectively, with 15 bases between them. Germline values: CDR1 LGHDT, CDR2 YNNKEL (reference sequence). The CDR3 coding sequence is TGTGCCAGCAGTTTCCCTCAGTGGGGCACCGGGGAGCTGTTTTTT. Protein product: CASSFPQWGTGELFF.

V is TRBV9 and J is TRBJ2-7, with D perhaps TRBD2 (5 bases). CDR3 length: 13 amino acids. Germline CDR1 is SGDLS and CDR2 is YYNGEE. V dropped 3 bases and J dropped 7 bases, with 14 bases sitting between them. CDR3 loop: CASSAGGLGEQYF. The DNA of the CDR3 is TGTGCCAGCAGCGCAGGAGGTCTGGGGGAGCAGTACTTC.

V usage is TRBV4-3 and J usage is TRBJ2-4; D call uncertain. Gene TRBJ2-7 matches the end of the DNA better, so the J call may be wrong. The CDR3 runs to 16 residues. CDR1 LGHNA and CDR2 YSLEER come from the germline V gene. The CDR3 region has the DNA TGCGCCAGCAGCCAAGATGGTGGAGCCTTAGCCTACGAGCAGTACTTC. This sequence encodes CASSQDGGALAYEQYF.